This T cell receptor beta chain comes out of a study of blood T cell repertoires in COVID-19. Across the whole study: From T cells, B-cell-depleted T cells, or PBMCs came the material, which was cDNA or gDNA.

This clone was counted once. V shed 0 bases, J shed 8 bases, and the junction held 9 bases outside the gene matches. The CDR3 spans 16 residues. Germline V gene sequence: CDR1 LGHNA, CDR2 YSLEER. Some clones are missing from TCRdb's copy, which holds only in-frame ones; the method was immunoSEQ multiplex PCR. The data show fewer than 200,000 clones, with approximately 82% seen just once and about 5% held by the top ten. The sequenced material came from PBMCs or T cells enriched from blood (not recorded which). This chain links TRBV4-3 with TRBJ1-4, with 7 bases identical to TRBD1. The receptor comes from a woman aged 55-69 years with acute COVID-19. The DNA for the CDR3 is TGCGCCAGCAGCCAAGATGGCAAGGACAGGAGGGAAAAACTGTTTTTT. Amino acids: CASSQDGKDRREKLFF.